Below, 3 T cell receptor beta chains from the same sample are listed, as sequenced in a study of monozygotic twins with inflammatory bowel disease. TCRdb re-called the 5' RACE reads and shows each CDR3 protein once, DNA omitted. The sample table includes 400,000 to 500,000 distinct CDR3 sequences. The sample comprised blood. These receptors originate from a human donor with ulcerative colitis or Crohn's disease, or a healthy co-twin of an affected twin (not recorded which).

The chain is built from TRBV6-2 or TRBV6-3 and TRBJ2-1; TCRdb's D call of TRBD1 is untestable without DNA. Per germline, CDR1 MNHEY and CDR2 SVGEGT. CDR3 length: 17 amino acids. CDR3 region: CASTRGGSQTRINEQFF.

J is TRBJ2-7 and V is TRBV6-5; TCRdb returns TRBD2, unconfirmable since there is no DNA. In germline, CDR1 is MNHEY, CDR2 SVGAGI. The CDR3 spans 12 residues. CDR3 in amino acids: CASRAVSYEQYF.

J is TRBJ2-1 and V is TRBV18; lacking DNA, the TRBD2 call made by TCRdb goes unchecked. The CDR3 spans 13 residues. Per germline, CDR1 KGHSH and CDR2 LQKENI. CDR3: CASSPPSVNEQFF.